This TCR beta chain was documented in a study of radiation and T cells in renal cell carcinoma. Sequencing used immunoSEQ multiplex PCR; TCRdb keeps in-frame clones, though not all of them. The sample holds 85,000 to 100,000 clones, approximately 86% seen once. Described time point: baseline pretreatment blood. This sample's treatment: 15 Gy SBRT to primary tumor, nephrectomy 4 weeks later. Radiation-treated patients gave blood at baseline, week 2 and week 4. This CDR3 has 16 amino acids. V was clipped by 7 bases and J by 2 bases; unmatched bases: 5. This sequence joins TRBV23-1 and TRBJ2-7; 16 positions match TRBD2. TRBV23-1 falls under the ORF class, with uncertain function. The sequencing used blood, collected from a patient whose treatment included radiotherapy and nephrectomy. The source of this sequence is a man aged 50 to 59 with renal cell carcinoma. DNA for the CDR3: TGCGCCAGCAAAGGGACTAGCGGGAGGGGGGCCTACGAGCAGTACTTC. The encoded protein is CASKGTSGRGAYEQYF.